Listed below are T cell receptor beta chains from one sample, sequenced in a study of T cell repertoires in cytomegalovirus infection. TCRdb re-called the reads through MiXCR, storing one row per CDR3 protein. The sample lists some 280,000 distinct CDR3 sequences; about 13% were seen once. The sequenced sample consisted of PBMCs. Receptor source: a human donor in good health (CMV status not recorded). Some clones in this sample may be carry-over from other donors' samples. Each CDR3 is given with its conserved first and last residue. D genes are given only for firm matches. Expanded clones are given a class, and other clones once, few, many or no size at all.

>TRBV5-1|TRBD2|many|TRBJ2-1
CASSLLIAGGPEQFF
TGCGCCAGCAGCTTGTTAATAGCGGGGGGGCCTGAGCAGTTCTTC
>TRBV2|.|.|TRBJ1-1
CASRQGWSGTEAFF
TGTGCCAGCAGGCAGGGCTGGTCAGGTACTGAAGCTTTCTTT
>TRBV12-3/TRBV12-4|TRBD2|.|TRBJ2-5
CASSLGLAGGYETQYF
TGTGCCAGCAGCCTGGGACTAGCGGGAGGATACGAGACCCAGTACTTC
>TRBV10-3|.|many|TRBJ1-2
CAISDTGTYGYTF
TGTGCCATCAGTGATACAGGGACCTATGGCTACACCTTC
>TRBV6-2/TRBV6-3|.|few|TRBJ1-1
CASSYSAEAFF
TGTGCCAGCAGTTACTCCGCTGAAGCTTTCTTT
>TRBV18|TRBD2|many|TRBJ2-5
CASSSLAGAETQETQYF
TGTGCCAGCTCGAGTCTAGCGGGAGCGGAGACCCAAGAGACCCAGTACTTC
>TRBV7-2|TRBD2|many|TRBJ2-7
CASSRATSGSYEQYF
TGTGCCAGCAGCCGAGCCACTAGCGGGAGCTACGAGCAGTACTTC
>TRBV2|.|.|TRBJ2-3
CASSDLGSEPPDTQYF
TGTGCCAGCAGTGACTTGGGTAGCGAACCGCCAGATACGCAGTATTTT
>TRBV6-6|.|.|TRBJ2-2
CASRTYGNTGELFF
TGTGCCAGCAGGACCTACGGGAACACCGGGGAGCTGTTTTTT
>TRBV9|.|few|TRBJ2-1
CASSVGAGVPYNEQFF
TGTGCCAGCAGCGTAGGCGCAGGGGTCCCCTACAATGAGCAGTTCTTC
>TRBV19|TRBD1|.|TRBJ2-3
CASSDRGPTDTQYF
TGTGCCAGTTCGGACAGGGGGCCTACAGATACGCAGTATTTT
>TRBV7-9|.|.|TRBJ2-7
CASSLGVGGTHF
TGTGCCAGCAGCTTAGGTGTTGGGGGTACGCACTTC
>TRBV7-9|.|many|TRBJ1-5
CASSPTVPVGQPQHF
TGTGCCAGCAGTCCGACAGTGCCGGTTGGTCAGCCCCAGCATTTT
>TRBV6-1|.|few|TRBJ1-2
CASGRGNGYTF
TGTGCCAGCGGAAGGGGAAATGGCTACACCTTC
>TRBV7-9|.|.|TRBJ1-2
CASSLDPGRGYTF
TGTGCCAGCAGCCTCGACCCGGGGAGGGGCTACACCTTC
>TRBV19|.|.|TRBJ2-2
CASSIQITTGELFF
TGTGCCAGTAGTATCCAAATCACCACCGGGGAGCTGTTTTTT
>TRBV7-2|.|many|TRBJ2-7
CASSLQGNEQYF
TGTGCCAGCAGCTTACAGGGCAACGAGCAGTACTTC
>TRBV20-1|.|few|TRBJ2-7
CSASPGAGYEQYF
TGCAGTGCTAGTCCCGGAGCGGGCTACGAGCAGTACTTC
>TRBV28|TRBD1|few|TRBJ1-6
CASSPWDRGISPLHF
TGTGCCAGCAGTCCCTGGGACAGGGGGATTTCACCCCTCCACTTT
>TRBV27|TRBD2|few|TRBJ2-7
CASSLSKGGSSYEQYF
TGTGCCAGCAGTTTATCGAAGGGCGGGAGCTCCTACGAGCAGTACTTC
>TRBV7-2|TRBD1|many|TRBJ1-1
CASSLGTGRTEAFF
TGTGCCAGCAGCTTAGGGACAGGGCGCACTGAAGCTTTCTTT
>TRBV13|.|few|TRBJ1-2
CASSNGPGTGYTF
TGTGCCAGCAGCAACGGACCGGGGACTGGCTACACCTTC
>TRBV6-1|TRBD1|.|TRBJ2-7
CASRYLRTGEYEQYF
TGTGCCAGCAGATATTTGCGGACAGGGGAATACGAGCAGTACTTC
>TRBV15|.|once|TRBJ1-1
CATSYTRGNTEAFF
TGTGCCACCAGCTACACCCGGGGCAACACTGAAGCTTTCTTT
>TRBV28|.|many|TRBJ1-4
CASSFIGTNEKLFF
TGTGCCAGCAGTTTTATCGGGACTAATGAAAAACTGTTTTTT
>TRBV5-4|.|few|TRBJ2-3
CASSLGRDFTDTQYF
TGTGCCAGCAGCCTGGGAAGGGATTTCACAGATACGCAGTATTTT
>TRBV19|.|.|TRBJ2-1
CAVYSGRPLGEQFF
TGTGCCGTATATAGCGGAAGACCCCTAGGGGAGCAGTTCTTC
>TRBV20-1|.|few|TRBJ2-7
CSAAPGDEQYF
TGCAGTGCTGCCCCTGGGGACGAGCAGTACTTC
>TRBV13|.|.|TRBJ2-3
CASSNPTVADTQYF
TGTGCCAGCAGCAACCCGACAGTCGCAGATACGCAGTATTTT
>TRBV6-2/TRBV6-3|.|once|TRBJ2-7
CVSIGTSNYEQYF
TGTGTCAGCATCGGGACCTCAAATTACGAGCAGTACTTC
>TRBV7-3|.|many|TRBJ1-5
CASSPGRNQPQHF
TGTGCCAGCAGCCCGGGACGGAATCAGCCCCAGCATTTT
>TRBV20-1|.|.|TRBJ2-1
CSARGMRGQSYNEQFF
TGCAGTGCTAGAGGGATGCGGGGACAGTCTTACAATGAGCAGTTCTTC
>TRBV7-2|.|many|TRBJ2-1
CASSFGKEQFF
TGTGCCAGCAGCTTTGGTAAAGAGCAGTTCTTC
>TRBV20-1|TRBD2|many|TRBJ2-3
CSARPPTSATDTQYF
TGCAGTGCTAGACCCCCTACTAGCGCCACAGATACGCAGTATTTT
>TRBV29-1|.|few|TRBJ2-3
CSVGTDTQYF
TGCAGCGTTGGCACCGATACGCAGTATTTT
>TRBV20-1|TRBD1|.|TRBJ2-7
CSAPRDRGVYEQYF
TGCAGTGCTCCACGGGACAGGGGTGTTTACGAGCAGTACTTC
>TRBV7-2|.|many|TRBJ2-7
CASSPRTGEQYF
TGTGCCAGCAGCCCTCGGACCGGGGAGCAGTACTTC
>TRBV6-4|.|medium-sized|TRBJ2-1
CASSEGIGTYNEQFF
TGTGCCAGCAGTGAAGGAATAGGCACCTACAATGAGCAGTTCTTC
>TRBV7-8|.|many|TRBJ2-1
CASSSLRAANYNEQFF
TGTGCCAGCAGCTCCCTGAGGGCGGCAAACTACAATGAGCAGTTCTTC
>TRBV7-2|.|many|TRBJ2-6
CASSLGPGAGANVLTF
TGTGCCAGCAGCTTAGGCCCAGGGGCTGGGGCCAACGTCCTGACTTTC
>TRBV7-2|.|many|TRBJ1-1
CASSLNPPGGGTEAFF
TGTGCCAGCAGCTTAAACCCCCCTGGGGGAGGGACTGAAGCTTTCTTT
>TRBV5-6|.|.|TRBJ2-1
CASSLEGGTTNEQFF
TGTGCCAGCAGCTTGGAAGGGGGGACTACCAATGAGCAGTTCTTC
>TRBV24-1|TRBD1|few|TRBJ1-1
CATSPGTENTEAFF
TGTGCCACCAGTCCCGGGACAGAGAACACTGAAGCTTTCTTT
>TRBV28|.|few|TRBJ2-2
CASTTGGGGQTGELFF
TGTGCCAGCACCACCGGTGGGGGAGGACAGACCGGGGAGCTGTTTTTT
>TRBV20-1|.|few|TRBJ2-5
CSAADSIETQYF
TGCAGTGCTGCGGACAGTATTGAGACCCAGTACTTC